This TCR beta chain originates from a study of T cells expressing NK-cell markers. The wider study: Obtained from sorted CD3+CD56+NKG2C+, CD3+CD56+NKG2C- and CD3+CD56-NKG2C+ T cells were the TCR beta repertoires. One of eight sequenced donors was HCMV-seronegative; the other seven were seropositive.

This CDR3 has 13 amino acids. Germline CDR1 is MNHEY and CDR2 is SMNVEV (reference sequence). On this clonotype itself: Antigen unknown.

5'RACE template switching with UMIs produced the TCR beta cDNA. Using the 5' RACE reads, TCRdb records one entry per CDR3 protein without DNA. Here the sample table reports about 260,000 distinct CDR3 sequences. Whole-study results and caveats: The leading position in the CD3+CD56-NKG2C+ fraction of a handful of donors also went to these clonotypes.

Sequencing was carried out using blood T cells: a sorted CD56 or NKG2C T cell subset, CD4+ or CD8+ T cells, or bulk PBMC T cells (not recorded which). The clonotype comes from a young man in good health. The rearrangement uses TRBV27 and TRBJ2-2; TCRdb's D call, TRBD2, is unchecked because there is no DNA. The chain's CDR3 is CASSQLDSGELFF.